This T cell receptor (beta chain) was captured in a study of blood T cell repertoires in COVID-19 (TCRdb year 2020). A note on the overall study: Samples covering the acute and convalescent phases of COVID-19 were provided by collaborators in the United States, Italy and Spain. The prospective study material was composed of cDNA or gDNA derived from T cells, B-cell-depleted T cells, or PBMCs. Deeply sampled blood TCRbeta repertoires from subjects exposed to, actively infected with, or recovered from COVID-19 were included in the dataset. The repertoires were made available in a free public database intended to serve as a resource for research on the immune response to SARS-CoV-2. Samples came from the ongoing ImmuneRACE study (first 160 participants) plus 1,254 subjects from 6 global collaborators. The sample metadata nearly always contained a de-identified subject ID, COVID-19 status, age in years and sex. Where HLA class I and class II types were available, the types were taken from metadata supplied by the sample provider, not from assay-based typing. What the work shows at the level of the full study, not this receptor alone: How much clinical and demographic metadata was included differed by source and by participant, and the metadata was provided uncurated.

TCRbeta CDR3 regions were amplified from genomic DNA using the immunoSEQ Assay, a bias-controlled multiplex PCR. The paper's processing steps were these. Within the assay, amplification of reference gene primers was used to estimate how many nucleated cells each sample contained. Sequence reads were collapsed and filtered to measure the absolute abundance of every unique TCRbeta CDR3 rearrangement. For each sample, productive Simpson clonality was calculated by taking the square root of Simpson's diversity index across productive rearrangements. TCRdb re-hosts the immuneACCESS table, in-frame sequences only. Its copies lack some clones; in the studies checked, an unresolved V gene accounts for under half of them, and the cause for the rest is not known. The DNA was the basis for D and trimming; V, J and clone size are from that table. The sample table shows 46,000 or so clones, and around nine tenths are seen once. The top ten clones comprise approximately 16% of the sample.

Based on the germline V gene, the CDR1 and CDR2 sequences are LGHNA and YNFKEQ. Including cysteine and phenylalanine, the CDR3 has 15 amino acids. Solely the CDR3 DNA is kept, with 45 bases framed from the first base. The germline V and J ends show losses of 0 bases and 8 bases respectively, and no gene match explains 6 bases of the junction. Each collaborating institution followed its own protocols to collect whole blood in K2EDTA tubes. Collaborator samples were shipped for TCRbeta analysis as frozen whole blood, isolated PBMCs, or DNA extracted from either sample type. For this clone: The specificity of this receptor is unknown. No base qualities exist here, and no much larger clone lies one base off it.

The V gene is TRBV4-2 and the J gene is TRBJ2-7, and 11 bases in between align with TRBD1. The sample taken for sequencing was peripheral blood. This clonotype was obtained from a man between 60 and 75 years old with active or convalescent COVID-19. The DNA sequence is TGTGCCAGCAGCCAAGAACAGGACAGGGGGCAACAGCAGTACTTC. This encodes CASSQEQDRGQQQYF.